The next 16 T cell receptor beta chains were all read from a single sample in a study of cytomegalovirus exposure and HLA in healthy donors. The study ran its PCR with 60 Vbeta and 13 Jbeta primers. The method was immunoSEQ multiplex PCR; TCRdb's version includes in-frame clones alone and lacks a portion of them. The sample includes around 40,000 clones, around 82% of them seen just once. The sequenced sample was PBMCs. The receptors come from a young woman in good health and CMV-seropositive.

The chain combines TRBV15 with TRBJ1-1, with no clear D. CDR3 size: 13 residues. V was trimmed by 1 base and J by 7 bases, leaving 10 bases between them. Germline loops: CDR1 LNHNV, CDR2 YYDKDF (reference sequence). In DNA, the CDR3 is TGTGCCACCAGCAGAGTTCTCGAGGATGAAGCTTTCTTT. This codes for CATSRVLEDEAFF.

The CDR3 region is CASSEAGQVGNEQYF. The CDR3 DNA reads as TGTGCCAGCAGTGAAGCCGGACAGGTAGGGAACGAGCAGTACTTC. This chain joins TRBV6-1 and TRBJ2-5; 7 nucleotides agree with TRBD1. Gene TRBJ2-7 matches the end of the DNA better, so the J call may be wrong. Germline lookup yields CDR1 MNHNS and CDR2 SASEGT. The CDR3 loop spans 15 amino acids.

The genes are TRBV19 and TRBJ2-7, with 8 positions matching TRBD1. J lost 6 bases, V lost 3 bases, and 13 bases had no gene match. Germline-derived CDR1 and CDR2 are LNHDA and SQIVND (reference sequence). This CDR3 spans 16 amino acids. The CDR3 coding sequence is TGTGCCAGTAGTATCGGGGCAGGGGGCATCTACTTCGAGCAGTACTTC. Encoded protein: CASSIGAGGIYFEQYF.

The J gene is TRBJ1-6, the V gene TRBV11-2; weak D call: TRBD1 (5 bases). Germline V CDR1 and CDR2: SGHAT, FQNNGV. The CDR3 runs 16 residues. Deletions cut 5 bases from V and 7 bases from J, with 18 bases between. CDR3 amino acids: CASSLHGGGTNSPLHF. The CDR3 DNA reads as TGTGCCAGCAGCCTACACGGGGGGGGAACGAATTCACCCCTCCACTTT.

The gene calls are TRBV7-2 and TRBJ2-7, with a weak D call TRBD1 (6 bases). Between the trimmed V and J ends, which lost 0 bases and 3 bases, there was a span of 9 bases. The CDR3 has 14 amino acids. Germline V gives CDR1 SGHTA, CDR2 FQGNSA. The CDR3 spells CASSLAGTFYEQYF. The CDR3 DNA sequence: TGTGCCAGCAGCTTAGCGGGGACATTCTACGAGCAGTACTTC. Complete variable domain (other parts from reference TRBV7-2 and TRBJ2-7): GAGVSQSPSNKVTEKGKDVELRCDPISGHTALYWYRQSLGQGLEFLIYFQGNSAPDKSGLPSDRFSAERTGGSVSTLTIQRTQQEDSAVYLCASSLAGTFYEQYFGPGTRLTVT.

V usage is TRBV18 and J usage is TRBJ2-3, with 12 bases lining up with TRBD2. From germline, CDR1 is KGHSH and CDR2 LQKENI. J lost 3 bases, V lost 3 bases, and 7 bases had no gene match. The length of the CDR3 is 17 residues. The CDR3 DNA reads TGTGCCAGCTCACCGAACACTAGCGGGGGGCGAACAGATACGCAGTATTTT. Translation: CASSPNTSGGRTDTQYF.

V usage is TRBV5-6 and J usage is TRBJ2-3; 9 bases align to TRBD1. CDR1 SGHDT and CDR2 YYEEEE come from the germline V gene. The CDR3 has 15 amino acids. V lost 4 bases and J lost 6; bases outside the gene matches: 9. The CDR3 protein is CASSKRTGAGDTQYF. DNA of the CDR3: TGTGCCAGCAGCAAGAGGACAGGGGCAGGGGATACGCAGTATTTT.

Written as DNA, the CDR3 is TGTGCCAGTAGTATAGGGACTAGCCGCGGGGAGACCCAGTACTTC. Protein: CASSIGTSRGETQYF. The chain joins TRBV19 to TRBJ2-5; 8 bases are a match to TRBD2. Germline V gene sequence: CDR1 LNHDA, CDR2 SQIVND (reference sequence). The CDR3 contains 15 residues. J gave up 5 bases and V 1 base, and 6 bases lay outside the gene matches.

J is TRBJ1-4 and V is TRBV28; no reliable D call. CDR3 size: 14 residues. Germline CDR1 MDHEN, CDR2 SYDVKM. V dropped 6 bases and J dropped 0 bases, with 8 bases sitting between them. The CDR3 is CASRHPATNEKLFF. The CDR3 DNA sequence: TGTGCCAGCAGACACCCCGCAACTAATGAAAAACTGTTTTTT.

The rearrangement joins TRBV9 to TRBJ2-5; D perhaps matches TRBD2 (5 bases). There are 15 residues in the CDR3. CDR1 is SGDLS and CDR2 is YYNGEE in the germline V gene. Trimming left V 3 bases short and J 2 bases short, with 14 bases between. CDR3 in amino acids: CASSAQEGTQETQYF. The CDR3 DNA sequence: TGTGCCAGCAGCGCACAAGAGGGAACTCAAGAGACCCAGTACTTC. The full variable domain, with the rest looked up from reference TRBV9 and TRBJ2-5, is DSGVTQTPKHLITATGQRVTLRCSPRSGDLSVYWYQQSLDQGLQFLIQYYNGEERAKGNILERFSAQQFPDLHSELNLSSLELGDSALYFCASSAQEGTQETQYFGPGTRLLVL.

The chain links TRBV10-3 to TRBJ1-1; D not certain. The CDR3 is 14 residues long. Germline V gene lookup returns CDR1 ENHRY and CDR2 SYGVKD. Trimming took off 5 bases at V and 1 base at J, with 11 bases between the two ends. The CDR3 DNA follows: TGTGCCATCAGTCTCAGGTTGAGGAACACTGAAGCTTTCTTT. Its protein is CAISLRLRNTEAFF.

There are a few counts of this clone. The chain has TRBV6-6 and TRBJ2-7, with D possibly matching TRBD2 (5 bases). The CDR3 totals 13 residues. Trimming removed 2 bases from V and 4 bases from J, with 9 bases in between. The V gene's germline CDR1 is MNHNY and CDR2 SVGAGI (reference sequence). The CDR3 DNA reads as TGTGCCAGCAGTTACATCCTAGCTTACGAGCAGTACTTC. It specifies CASSYILAYEQYF.

This chain joins TRBV30 and TRBJ2-3, with 7 bases fitting TRBD2. Trimming removed 6 bases from V and 6 bases from J; junction bases left unmatched: 6. Germline V gene data show CDR1 as GTSNPN and CDR2 as SVGIG (reference sequence). The CDR3 totals 12 residues. The CDR3 nucleotides read TGTGCCTGTCCTAGCGGACTTGATACGCAGTATTTT. It encodes CACPSGLDTQYF.

The V call is TRBV6-1, the J call TRBJ2-3; 9 bases fit TRBD1. CDR1 and CDR2 (germline): MNHNS, SASEGT. This CDR3 has 14 amino acids. V gave up 4 bases and J gave up 6 bases; unmatched junction bases: 5. The DNA for the CDR3 is TGTGCCAGCAGTGGGATACAGGGGGCGGATACGCAGTATTTT. Its protein is CASSGIQGADTQYF.

This chain links TRBV7-9 with TRBJ1-1; D is unclear. This CDR3 region has 11 residues. Trimming took 5 bases from V and 8 from J, leaving 9 bases between them. Germline CDR1 and CDR2: SEHNR and FQNEAQ (reference sequence). The CDR3 loop is CASSPAGEAFF. The CDR3 DNA reads as TGTGCCAGCAGCCCGGCGGGAGAAGCTTTCTTT.

Comments on this clone: In the same sample, other DNA sequences code for this CDR3. This chain links TRBV27 with TRBJ2-3, with 7 bases identical to TRBD1. The CDR3 runs 15 residues. Trimming took 6 bases from V and 5 from J; bases not matched to a gene: 11. The germline V gene encodes CDR1 MNHEY and CDR2 SMNVEV (reference sequence). The CDR3 DNA reads TGTGCCAGCAGGCCCAGACAGGGTTCGAGAGATACGCAGTATTTT. It is translated as CASRPRQGSRDTQYF.